Presented here are 30 T cell receptor beta chains from one specimen sequenced in a study of CD8 T cells in Susac syndrome. Reverse transcription of about 0.45 to 1 ug RNA was performed with random hexamers. Via MiXCR, TCRdb re-called the immunoSEQ multiplex PCR reads, giving one row per CDR3 protein. The data contain about 200,000 distinct CDR3 sequences, 80% to 95% of them singletons. Sequenced: CD8+ T cells from PBMCs. These receptors all stem from a human donor with multiple sclerosis.

The chain recombines TRBV7-8 with TRBJ2-1, with 7 bases lining up with TRBD2. The junction had 3 bases not matched to a gene; V was cut back by 2 bases and J by 5 bases. Germline V gene lookup returns CDR1 SGHVS and CDR2 FQNEAQ. There are 14 residues in the CDR3. DNA for the CDR3: TGTGCCAGCAGCTTACGTGGGGGGGACAATGAGCAGTTCTTC. It codes for CASSLRGGDNEQFF.

The gene calls are TRBV27 and TRBJ1-1; maybe TRBD1 (6 bases). This CDR3 is built from 16 residues. CDR1 MNHEY and CDR2 SMNVEV come from the germline V gene (reference sequence). The germline V and J ends were trimmed by 5 bases and 8 bases, with 24 bases remaining between them. The CDR3 DNA is TGTGCCAGCAGTGCCTACAGGGTAGAAGGGTGGACCGAAGCTTTCTTT. It translates to CASSAYRVEGWTEAFF.

The chain uses TRBV4-2 and TRBJ2-3; TRBD2 aligns across 7 bases. The CDR3 extends over 15 amino acids. Germline-derived CDR1 and CDR2 are LGHNA and YNFKEQ. Trimming removed 10 bases from V and 3 bases from J; junction bases left unmatched: 13. CDR3 in amino acids: CATAYREERTDTQYF. CDR3 coding DNA: TGTGCCACCGCCTACCGGGAGGAGAGGACAGATACGCAGTATTTT.

This clonotype was counted once. The CDR3 DNA follows: TGTGCCAGCAGCTTGATGCTCGGTAGCAATCAGCCCCAGCATTTT. It is translated as CASSLMLGSNQPQHF. The J gene is TRBJ1-5, the V gene TRBV5-8; D unresolved. Germline-derived CDR1 and CDR2 are SGHTS and YDEGEE. Trimming took off 1 base at V and 0 bases at J, with 8 bases between the two ends. CDR3 length equals 15 residues.

The rearrangement links TRBV4-3 to TRBJ2-3; TRBD2 matches 10 bases. The V gene's germline CDR1 is LGHNA and CDR2 YSLEER. The CDR3 extends over 15 amino acids. J lost 3 bases, V lost 2 bases, and 2 bases had no gene match. The CDR3: CASSQTSGATDTQYF. DNA for the CDR3: TGCGCCAGCAGCCAAACTAGCGGGGCGACAGATACGCAGTATTTT.

V and J are TRBV27 and TRBJ2-3, with TRBD1 as a possible D gene (6 bases). This CDR3 has 14 residues. Per germline, CDR1 MNHEY and CDR2 SMNVEV (reference sequence). The V gene lost 6 bases and the J gene lost 4 bases, with 14 bases spanning the gap. The CDR3 sequence: CASRPYSGADTQYF. CDR3 coding DNA: TGTGCCAGCAGACCATACTCAGGGGCAGATACGCAGTATTTT.

This chain links TRBV4-1 with TRBJ1-2, with D perhaps TRBD1 (5 bases). This CDR3 spans 14 amino acids. The V end was cut by 0 bases, the J end by 4 bases, with 9 bases between. CDR1 is MGHRA, CDR2 YSYEKL, per germline. The DNA of the CDR3 is TGCGCCAGCAGCCAAGAGGGGACCGCCTATGGCTACACCTTC. Its protein is CASSQEGTAYGYTF.

The chain has TRBV30 and TRBJ2-3, with D tentatively TRBD2 (5 bases). The V end was cut by 2 bases, the J end by 7 bases, with 10 bases between. CDR1 GTSNPN and CDR2 SVGIG come from the germline V gene (reference sequence). The CDR3 consists of 12 residues. CDR3 coding DNA: TGTGCCTGGAGTCCTCCGGGGTATACGCAGTATTTT. This encodes CAWSPPGYTQYF.

The chain employs TRBV12-3 or TRBV12-4 and TRBJ1-1, with a weak D call TRBD1 (6 bases). This CDR3 comprises 15 residues. V lost 7 bases, J lost 1 base, and 16 bases lay in between. The CDR3 protein is CASTVEGGQNTEAFF. CDR3 DNA sequence: TGTGCCAGCACCGTCGAGGGGGGACAGAACACTGAAGCTTTCTTT.

The V call is TRBV7-2, the J call TRBJ1-2, with D possibly TRBD1 on 5 matching bases. The CDR3 loop spans 15 amino acids. Looked up from germline, CDR1 is SGHTA and CDR2 is FQGNSA. Trimming removed 0 bases from V and 3 bases from J, with 11 bases in between. The CDR3 loop is CASSLARGGDYGYTF. CDR3 in DNA: TGTGCCAGCAGCTTAGCTCGGGGAGGGGACTATGGCTACACCTTC.

The CDR3 protein is CASSLTGAFSGNTIYF. The CDR3 bases are TGTGCCAGCAGTTTGACAGGGGCCTTCTCTGGAAACACCATATATTTT. The chain uses TRBV27 and TRBJ1-3, with 8 nucleotides matching TRBD1. The trim removed 3 bases at V and 0 bases at J, leaving 4 bases unmatched. Germline-derived CDR1 and CDR2 are MNHEY and SMNVEV (reference sequence). The CDR3 totals 16 residues.

The CDR3 reads CASSKRGDTEAFF. DNA of the CDR3: TGTGCCAGTAGTAAGAGGGGGGATACTGAAGCTTTCTTT. V and J are TRBV19 and TRBJ1-1; possible D gene TRBD1, 6 bases. CDR1 is LNHDA and CDR2 is SQIVND in the germline V gene (reference sequence). This CDR3 region has 13 residues. With 4 bases removed from V and 5 bases from J, the gap between germline ends came to 11 bases.

The rearrangement uses TRBV6-5 and TRBJ1-2; 7 nucleotides agree with TRBD1. Germline assignment: CDR1 MNHEY and CDR2 SVGAGI. The V segment lost 0 bases and the J segment 8 bases; nucleotides outside the gene matches: 6. This CDR3 is 14 amino acids long. The CDR3 is CASSYSRGLEGYTF. CDR3 DNA: TGTGCCAGCAGTTACTCGAGGGGGCTTGAGGGCTACACCTTC.

V usage is TRBV12-3 or TRBV12-4 and J usage is TRBJ2-2, with unresolved D. CDR3 length: 12 amino acids. The V end was cut by 6 bases, the J end by 6 bases, with 8 bases between. The CDR3 here is CASRHSAGELFF. The CDR3 DNA sequence: TGTGCCAGCAGACACAGCGCCGGGGAGCTGTTTTTT.

The chain links TRBV13 to TRBJ2-1; 7 bases fit TRBD2. With V trimmed by 5 bases and J by 2 bases, 12 bases remained unmatched. The CDR3 contains 17 residues. Germline V gives CDR1 PRHDT, CDR2 FYEKMQ (reference sequence). The CDR3 DNA is TGTGCCAGCAGCCTCGGGGGAGGGAGGGCCCCCTACAATGAGCAGTTCTTC. Translating gives CASSLGGGRAPYNEQFF.

The gene calls are TRBV20-1 and TRBJ2-1; no reliable D call. V dropped 3 bases and J dropped 8 bases, with 14 bases sitting between them. Germline CDR1 DFQATT, CDR2 SNEGSKA (reference sequence). The CDR3 contains 13 residues. For the CDR3, the DNA is TGCAGTGCTAGCCACCCATCCTTCGATGAGCAGTTCTTC. Encoded protein: CSASHPSFDEQFF.

The gene calls are TRBV7-6 and TRBJ1-1; D is ambiguous. The CDR3 is 13 amino acids. CDR1 is SGHVS, CDR2 FNYEAQ, per germline. Trimming shortened V by 6 bases and J by 7 bases, and 15 bases separated the two germline ends. In nucleotides, the CDR3 is TGTGCCAGCAGTTCCGACGAAATCGATGAAGCTTTCTTT. This codes for CASSSDEIDEAFF. The whole variable domain, filled in from reference TRBV7-6 and TRBJ1-1, reads GAGVSQSPRYKVTKRGQDVALRCDPISGHVSLYWYRQALGQGPEFLTYFNYEAQQDKSGLPNDRFSAERPEGSISTLTIQRTEQRDSAMYRCASSSDEIDEAFFGQGTRLTVV.

This chain connects TRBV5-1 to TRBJ2-3; perhaps TRBD2 as D (6 bases). The V end lost 1 base, the J end lost 2 bases, and 17 bases lay between the germline ends. The CDR3 is 17 residues long. Germline V gene lookup returns CDR1 SGHRS and CDR2 YFSETQ. CDR3 sequence: CASSLLPPGLNTDTQYF. For the CDR3, the DNA is TGCGCCAGCAGCTTGTTACCCCCGGGACTGAACACAGATACGCAGTATTTT.

V gene TRBV11-2 combines with J gene TRBJ1-2; tentatively, D is TRBD1 (5 bases). Germline V gene sequence: CDR1 SGHAT, CDR2 FQNNGV. This CDR3 has 12 residues. V lost 7 bases and J 10 bases, leaving 16 bases between the germline ends. CDR3 loop: CASTPAGRVYTF. The CDR3 coding sequence is TGTGCCAGCACCCCGGCGGGCAGGGTCTACACCTTC.

The CDR3 here is CASSKGHGETQYF. The CDR3 bases are TGTGCCAGCAGTAAGGGCCACGGGGAGACCCAGTACTTC. The rearrangement joins TRBV2 to TRBJ2-5; D gene unclear. The length of the CDR3 is 13 residues. V lost 5 bases, J lost 5 bases, and 12 bases lay in between. CDR1 and CDR2 (germline): SNHLY, FYNNEI.

The chain employs TRBV7-9 and TRBJ2-7; D gene uncertain. V lost 7 bases, J lost 8 bases, and 9 bases lay in between. The CDR3 consists of 10 residues. Germline-derived CDR1 and CDR2 are SEHNR and FQNEAQ (reference sequence). The CDR3, as DNA: TGTGCCAGCACCCAGAATAAGCAGTACTTC. The encoded protein is CASTQNKQYF.

The chain has TRBV7-9 and TRBJ2-1; TRBD2 is a possible D gene (5 bases). Germline CDR1 reads SEHNR; CDR2 reads FQNEAQ (reference sequence). Between the trimmed V and J ends, which lost 11 bases and 4 bases, there was a span of 15 bases. This CDR3 is 13 amino acids long. The CDR3 here is CAATGLFYNEQFF. As DNA, the CDR3 is TGTGCCGCAACCGGACTTTTTTACAATGAGCAGTTCTTC.

The chain has TRBV11-2 and TRBJ1-1; the D is unclear. Germline V gene data show CDR1 as SGHAT and CDR2 as FQNNGV. Trimming cost V 5 bases and J 0 bases, with 16 bases left between them. There are 16 residues in the CDR3. For the CDR3, the DNA is TGTGCCAGCAGCAATAGGTTCGGGCGGTTGAACACTGAAGCTTTCTTT. This translates into CASSNRFGRLNTEAFF. Supplemented by reference TRBV11-2 and TRBJ1-1, the full variable domain reads EAGVAQSPRYKIIEKRQSVAFWCNPISGHATLYWYQQILGQGPKLLIQFQNNGVVDDSQLPKDRFSAERLKGVDSTLKIQPAKLEDSAVYLCASSNRFGRLNTEAFFGQGTRLTVV.

This clonotype was observed a single time. This rearrangement joins TRBV5-6 to TRBJ2-7, with D hard to call. The CDR3 sequence is 13 residues long. V was trimmed by 2 bases and J by 2 bases, leaving 8 bases between them. Germline loops: CDR1 SGHDT, CDR2 YYEEEE. The CDR3 spells CASSFGQPYEQYF. The CDR3, as DNA: TGTGCCAGCAGCTTCGGGCAGCCCTACGAGCAGTACTTC.

This clonotype was observed once. The chain is built from TRBV15 and TRBJ2-1; 9 bases line up with TRBD2. The V segment lost 5 bases and the J segment 8 bases; nucleotides outside the gene matches: 10. The CDR3 length is 15 residues. Germline V gene lookup returns CDR1 LNHNV and CDR2 YYDKDF (reference sequence). The CDR3 DNA is TGTGCCACCAGCGAGACTAGCGGCCTTCAGGATGAGCAGTTCTTC. Protein product: CATSETSGLQDEQFF.

This rearrangement joins TRBV7-9 to TRBJ2-3, with D possibly being TRBD2 (6 bases). The CDR3 loop spans 15 amino acids. Trimming left V 4 bases short and J 0 bases short, with 11 bases between. CDR1 SEHNR and CDR2 FQNEAQ come from the germline V gene (reference sequence). The DNA of the CDR3 is TGTGCCAGCAGCTCTCTAGCGCCTAGCACAGATACGCAGTATTTT. Protein product: CASSSLAPSTDTQYF.

The chain links TRBV18 to TRBJ2-3, with 7 bases identical to TRBD1. The germline V gene encodes CDR1 KGHSH and CDR2 LQKENI. The CDR3 consists of 16 residues. J lost 2 bases, V lost 0 bases, and 5 bases had no gene match. The CDR3, as DNA: TGTGCCAGCTCACCACCGACAGGGCCCGACACAGATACGCAGTATTTT. Translation: CASSPPTGPDTDTQYF.

This clonotype was found a few times. The chain is built from TRBV15 and TRBJ2-7; D gene ambiguous. The CDR3 consists of 13 residues. CDR1 is LNHNV and CDR2 is YYDKDF in the germline V gene (reference sequence). Trimming removed 1 base from V and 5 bases from J, with 9 bases in between. CDR3 nucleotides: TGTGCCACCAGCAGAGTTTCCCCCGACGAGCAGTACTTC. Encoded protein: CATSRVSPDEQYF.

The chain carries TRBV7-9 and TRBJ2-1; D is undetermined. In germline, CDR1 is SEHNR, CDR2 FQNEAQ (reference sequence). Trimming removed 5 bases at V and 5 bases at J, with 7 bases between. There are 12 residues in the CDR3. The CDR3 DNA sequence: TGTGCCAGCAGCCCCCGGGACAATGAGCAGTTCTTC. The encoded protein is CASSPRDNEQFF.

This CDR3 reads CASSQDAVTGVGSYNSPLHF. As DNA, the CDR3 is TGTGCCAGCAGCCAAGATGCCGTGACAGGGGTAGGCTCCTATAATTCACCCCTCCACTTT. The chain employs TRBV3-1 and TRBJ1-6; 8 nucleotides match TRBD1. Germline values: CDR1 LGHDT, CDR2 YNNKEL (reference sequence). The CDR3 sequence is 20 residues long. V shed 0 bases, J shed 0 bases, and the junction held 10 bases outside the gene matches.